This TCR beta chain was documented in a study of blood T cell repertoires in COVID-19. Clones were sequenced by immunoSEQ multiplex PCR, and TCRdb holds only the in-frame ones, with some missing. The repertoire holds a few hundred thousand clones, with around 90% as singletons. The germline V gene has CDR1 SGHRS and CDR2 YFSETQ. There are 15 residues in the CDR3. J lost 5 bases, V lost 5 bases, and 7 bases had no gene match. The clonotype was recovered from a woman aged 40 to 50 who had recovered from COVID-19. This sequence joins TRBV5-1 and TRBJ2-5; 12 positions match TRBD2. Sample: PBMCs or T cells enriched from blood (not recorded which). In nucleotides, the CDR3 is TGCGCCAGCAGGATACGACTAGCGGGAGCGGAGACCCAGTACTTC. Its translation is CASRIRLAGAETQYF.